This TCR beta chain was obtained from a study of shared clonotypes between healthy human individuals. The assay was immunoSEQ multiplex PCR, and TCRdb's table has in-frame clones only and misses some. Of roughly 700,000 clones listed, roughly 91% are singletons. The CDR3 runs to 15 residues. In germline, CDR1 is KGHSH, CDR2 LQKENI. Trimming took 2 bases from V and 6 from J, leaving 14 bases between them. The V call is TRBV18, the J call TRBJ1-5; D may be TRBD1 (6 bases). This sequence was found in a man younger than 30 in good health. Some clones in this sample may be carry-over from other donors' samples. The specimen sequenced was memory CD8+ T cells from PBMCs. Subset of the sample: CD45RO+ cells pooled with CCR7-negative TemRA cells. The CDR3 DNA is TGTGCCAGCTCACCAAAGGGGGACTTAAGTCAGCCCCAGCATTTT. This gives the protein CASSPKGDLSQPQHF.